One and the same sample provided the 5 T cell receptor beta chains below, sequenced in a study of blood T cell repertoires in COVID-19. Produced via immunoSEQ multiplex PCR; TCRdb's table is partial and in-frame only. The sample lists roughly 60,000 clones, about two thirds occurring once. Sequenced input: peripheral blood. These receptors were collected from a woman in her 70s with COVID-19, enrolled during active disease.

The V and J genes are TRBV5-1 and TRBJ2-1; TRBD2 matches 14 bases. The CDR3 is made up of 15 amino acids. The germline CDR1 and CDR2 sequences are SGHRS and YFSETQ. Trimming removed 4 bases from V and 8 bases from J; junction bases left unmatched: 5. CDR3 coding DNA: TGCGCCAGCAGCACGACTAGCGGGGGGGCCGATGAGCAGTTCTTC. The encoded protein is CASSTTSGGADEQFF.

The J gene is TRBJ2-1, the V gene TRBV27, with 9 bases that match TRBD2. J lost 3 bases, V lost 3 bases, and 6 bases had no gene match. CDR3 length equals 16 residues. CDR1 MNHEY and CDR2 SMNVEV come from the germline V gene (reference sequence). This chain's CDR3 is CASSFLSGSYYNEQFF. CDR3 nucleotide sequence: TGTGCCAGCAGTTTCCTTAGCGGGAGCTACTACAATGAGCAGTTCTTC.

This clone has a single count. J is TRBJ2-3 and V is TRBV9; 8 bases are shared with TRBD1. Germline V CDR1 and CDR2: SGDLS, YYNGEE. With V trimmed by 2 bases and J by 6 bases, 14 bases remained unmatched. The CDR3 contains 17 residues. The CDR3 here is CASSVRDRGTGLDTQYF. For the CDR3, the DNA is TGTGCCAGCAGCGTTCGAGACAGGGGAACGGGTTTGGATACGCAGTATTTT.

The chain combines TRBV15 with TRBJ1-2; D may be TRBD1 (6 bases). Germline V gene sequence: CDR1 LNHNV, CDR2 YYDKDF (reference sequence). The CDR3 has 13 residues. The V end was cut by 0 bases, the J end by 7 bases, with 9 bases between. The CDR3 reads CATSRDRGVGYTF. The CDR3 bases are TGTGCCACCAGCAGAGACAGGGGTGTTGGCTACACCTTC.

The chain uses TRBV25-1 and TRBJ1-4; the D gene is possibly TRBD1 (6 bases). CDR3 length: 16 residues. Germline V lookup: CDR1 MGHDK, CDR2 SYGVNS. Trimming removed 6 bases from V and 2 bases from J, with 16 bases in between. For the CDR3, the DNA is TGTGCCAGCAGCAAACCTACAGGGATGACTAATGAAAAACTGTTTTTT. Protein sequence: CASSKPTGMTNEKLFF.